A selection of T cell receptor beta chains follows, all from one sample in a study of OX40 agonist ivuxolimab in advanced cancers. TCRdb's table, derived via immunoSEQ multiplex PCR, lists solely in-frame clones and lacks some. This table holds 25,000 to 40,000 clones, roughly 80% found once. This specimen consisted of CD4+ or CD8+ T cells sorted from blood, obtained in a trial of the OX40 agonist ivuxolimab. These receptors all stem from an adult with an advanced solid tumor such as melanoma, head and neck, liver or kidney cancer. CDR3s include the opening cysteine and the closing phenylalanine or tryptophan. Fields, in order: clone size, D gene, J gene, V gene, CDR3 DNA, CDR3 protein. D genes are given only for firm matches. Clone sizes are given selectively: once, few, many, or a class where the clone is expanded.

>once|NA|TRBJ2-3|TRBV27
TGTGCCAGCAGTTTATTCGGGGGCTTCACAGATACGCAGTATTTT
CASSLFGGFTDTQYF
>NA|NA|TRBJ2-7|TRBV7-6
TGTGCCAGCAGCTCCGGAGCCGCACTCTACGAGCAGTACTTC
CASSSGAALYEQYF
>NA|NA|TRBJ1-3|TRBV30
TGTGCCTGGAGTGGAGAACATCTTATCTCTGGAAACACCATATATTTT
CAWSGEHLISGNTIYF
>medium-sized|NA|TRBJ2-7|TRBV6-5
TGTGCCAGCAGTTCCCCGGACGGGAGTTACTACGAGCAGTACTTC
CASSSPDGSYYEQYF
>NA|TRBD1|TRBJ2-7|TRBV28
TGTGCCAGCACAGGGGGCACCCCCTTTCTGTACGAGCAGTACTTC
CASTGGTPFLYEQYF
>NA|NA|TRBJ1-3|TRBV6-5
TGTGCCAGCAGTTACTCGGGGGGCAGTGAGAACACCATATATTTT
CASSYSGGSENTIYF
>NA|NA|TRBJ2-1|TRBV7-3
TGTGCCAGCAGCTCTGCAGGGGCCCTGTACAATGAGCAGTTCTTC
CASSSAGALYNEQFF
>NA|NA|TRBJ2-7|TRBV6-5
TGTGCCAGCAGTTTTAATCGACAGAGAGGATCGTACGAGCAGTACTTC
CASSFNRQRGSYEQYF
>NA|NA|TRBJ2-5|TRBV4-1
TGCGCCAGCAGCCAAGAGTACGGGGGCGGAAAGACCCAGTACTTC
CASSQEYGGGKTQYF
>NA|NA|TRBJ1-2|TRBV19
TGTGCCAGTAGTGTGGGCAGGGCAGGTGGCTACACCTTC
CASSVGRAGGYTF
>NA|NA|TRBJ2-1|TRBV28
TGTGCCAGCAGTTCTCAGTTGTGGGAGCAGTTCTTC
CASSSQLWEQFF
>NA|NA|TRBJ2-2|TRBV9
TGTGCCAGCAGCGTCCGCCCCGGGACACCGAACACCGGGGAGCTGTTTTTT
CASSVRPGTPNTGELFF
>NA|NA|TRBJ2-7|TRBV30
TGTGCCTGGAAGGAGGGGGGCCCCTACGAGCAGTACTTC
CAWKEGGPYEQYF
>NA|NA|TRBJ2-1|TRBV7-6
TGTGCCAGCAGCATAGGGACTGGGGAGCAGTTCTTC
CASSIGTGEQFF
>NA|NA|TRBJ1-1|TRBV7-3
TGTGCCAGCAGCTTAAGTCCGGGGATGAACACTGAAGCTTTCTTT
CASSLSPGMNTEAFF
>NA|NA|TRBJ1-1|TRBV25-1
TGTGCCAGCGTCGGGGGAGTGGGCACTGAAGCTTTCTTT
CASVGGVGTEAFF
>NA|NA|TRBJ2-3|TRBV6-6
TGTGCCAGTTACCCTCGGGGGCGCGGCACAGATACGCAGTATTTT
CASYPRGRGTDTQYF
>NA|NA|TRBJ1-1|TRBV5-4
TGTGCCAGCAGCTTCCCTACAGCAGGGAACACTGAAGCTTTCTTT
CASSFPTAGNTEAFF
>once|NA|TRBJ2-7|TRBV4-1
TGCGCCAGCAGCCAAGTTTTCCCAGGGTGGTACGAGCAGTACTTC
CASSQVFPGWYEQYF
>NA|NA|TRBJ1-2|TRBV5-6
TGTGCCAGCAGCTTACAGGGAGATGGCTATGGCTACACCTTC
CASSLQGDGYGYTF
>once|NA|TRBJ2-3|TRBV5-4
TGTGCCAGCAGCCTGGAGGCACAGGGCGACACAGATACGCAGTATTTT
CASSLEAQGDTDTQYF
>few|NA|TRBJ1-1|TRBV9
TGTGCCAGCAGCTTGGGTGGGGGAACTGAAGCTTTCTTT
CASSLGGGTEAFF
>NA|NA|TRBJ2-1|TRBV9
TGTGCCAGCAGCGAGGGGGTTCAGTCCTACAATGAGCAGTTCTTC
CASSEGVQSYNEQFF
>NA|NA|TRBJ1-3|TRBV7-9
TGTGCCAGCAGCTTCGTAGGAAACACCATATATTTT
CASSFVGNTIYF
>NA|TRBD2|TRBJ2-7|TRBV7-2
TGTGCCAGCAGCTCGGGACTAGCGCCCTACGAGCAGTACTTC
CASSSGLAPYEQYF
>NA|TRBD1|TRBJ1-4|TRBV4-3
TGCGCCAGCAGCCCCCGACAGGGCGAAAGTGAAAAACTGTTTTTT
CASSPRQGESEKLFF
>few|NA|TRBJ1-1|TRBV6-5
TGTGCCAGCAGTTACACGAGGAACACTGAAGCTTTCTTT
CASSYTRNTEAFF
>NA|NA|TRBJ2-7|TRBV27
TGTGCCACCGGCGCCGTGGGGCTCGCCAACGAGCAGTACTTC
CATGAVGLANEQYF
>NA|NA|TRBJ2-5|TRBV9
TGTGCCAGCAGCGTAGCCCCGGACCAAGAGACCCAGTACTTC
CASSVAPDQETQYF
>NA|NA|TRBJ1-1|TRBV6-1
TGTGCCAGCAGTGAGGGAGTATGGGTGAACACTGAAGCTTTCTTT
CASSEGVWVNTEAFF
>NA|TRBD1|TRBJ2-7|TRBV5-6
TGTGCCAGCAATCTAGAGACAGGGGGCTCCTACGAGCAGTACTTC
CASNLETGGSYEQYF
>NA|NA|TRBJ2-6|TRBV9
TGTGCCAGCAGCTCCAGGGTAAGCTCTGGGGCCAACGTCCTGACTTTC
CASSSRVSSGANVLTF
>NA|NA|TRBJ2-1|TRBV20-1
TGCAGTTACTTGTGGGACGGTGAGCAGTTCTTC
CSYLWDGEQFF
>NA|TRBD2|TRBJ2-1|TRBV6-6
TGTGCCAGCAGTTACCCGACTAGCGGGGGGTACAATGAGCAGTTCTTC
CASSYPTSGGYNEQFF
>NA|TRBD2|TRBJ2-7|TRBV4-1
TGCGCCAGCAGCCAAAATCGGGGGGTAGACTACGAGCAGTACTTC
CASSQNRGVDYEQYF
>NA|NA|TRBJ2-7|TRBV7-3
TGTGCCAGCAGCTTAAACCCAGCGGAGCCCTTCTACGAGCAGTACTTC
CASSLNPAEPFYEQYF
>NA|TRBD1|TRBJ2-1|TRBV5-1
TGCGCCAGCACCAATCAAGGGACAGGGAGAAATGAGCAGTTCTTC
CASTNQGTGRNEQFF
>NA|NA|TRBJ2-1|TRBV6-6
TGTGCCAGCAGTTACGGCCGGCAGTTCTTC
CASSYGRQFF
>few|TRBD2|TRBJ2-5|TRBV11-2
TGTGCCAGCAGCCTGACCCCGGGAGGGCAAGAGACCCAGTACTTC
CASSLTPGGQETQYF
>NA|TRBD2|TRBJ2-1|TRBV10-3
TGTGCCATCAGTGCACAGACTAGCGGAAACAATGAGCAGTTCTTC
CAISAQTSGNNEQFF
>NA|NA|TRBJ2-7|TRBV4-1
TGCGCCAGCAGCGTTCGTCAAACCGAGTCCTACGAGCAGTACTTC
CASSVRQTESYEQYF
>few|NA|TRBJ2-1|TRBV29-1
TGCAGCGTTGAATCGGAGGGGCTCTCTTACAATGAGCAGTTCTTC
CSVESEGLSYNEQFF
>NA|TRBD2|TRBJ2-1|TRBV7-8
TGTGCCAGCAGCTTAATCCCTAGCGGGAGGAACAATGAGCAGTTCTTC
CASSLIPSGRNNEQFF
>NA|NA|TRBJ2-3|TRBV27
TGTGCCAGCAGTTTTCTTAGCGGAGCCACAGATACGCAGTATTTT
CASSFLSGATDTQYF
>NA|NA|TRBJ1-6|TRBV27
TGTGCCAGCAGTCCCCAGGGGATGGGTTCACCCCTCCACTTT
CASSPQGMGSPLHF
>NA|NA|TRBJ1-1|TRBV13
TGTGCCAGCAGCTTAGTAGGAAACACTGAAGCTTTCTTT
CASSLVGNTEAFF
>NA|TRBD2|TRBJ2-7|TRBV5-6
TGTGCCAGCAGCTTGGCGCGGGGGGGCGCTAGCTACGAGCAGTACTTC
CASSLARGGASYEQYF
>NA|NA|TRBJ1-1|TRBV19
TGTGCCAGTGTACCATACGACAGAAACACTGAAGCTTTCTTT
CASVPYDRNTEAFF
>NA|NA|TRBJ2-1|TRBV7-3
TGTGCCAGCAGGGGGCAGGGGAACTATGAGCAGTTCTTC
CASRGQGNYEQFF
>few|NA|TRBJ2-6|TRBV9
TGTGCCAGCAGCGACAGATACTCTGGGGCCAACGTCCTGACTTTC
CASSDRYSGANVLTF
>NA|TRBD1|TRBJ1-4|TRBV19
TGTGCCAGTAGTATCCGGGACAGAGAGGAAAAACTGTTTTTT
CASSIRDREEKLFF
>NA|TRBD2|TRBJ2-7|TRBV7-6
TGTGCCAGCAGCTTAGCGGGAGGGCCCTCCTACGAGCAGTACTTC
CASSLAGGPSYEQYF
>NA|NA|TRBJ1-5|TRBV11-2
TGTGCCAGCAGCGCAGTCGAGGGGGGCCCCAATCAGCCCCAGCATTTT
CASSAVEGGPNQPQHF
>NA|NA|TRBJ1-1|TRBV9
TGTGCCAGCAGCGTAGGGGGGGCCGCGAACACTGAAGCTTTCTTT
CASSVGGAANTEAFF
>once|NA|TRBJ2-3|TRBV4-3
TGCGCCAGCAGCTCTGGGGGCGGGGCAGATACGCAGTATTTT
CASSSGGGADTQYF
>NA|NA|TRBJ2-1|TRBV5-6
TGTGCCAGCAGCTCCGGGTTGGATGAGCAGTTCTTC
CASSSGLDEQFF
>NA|NA|TRBJ2-3|TRBV5-5
TGTGCCAGCAGCTCTCCGACGAGTTACACGCAGTATTTT
CASSSPTSYTQYF
>NA|NA|TRBJ2-7|TRBV28
TGTGCCAGCAGCACTACAGGGTGGTCCTACGAGCAGTACTTC
CASSTTGWSYEQYF
>NA|NA|TRBJ1-2|TRBV7-9
TGTGCCAGCAGCTTCCAGGATAACTATGGCTACACCTTC
CASSFQDNYGYTF
>NA|TRBD2|TRBJ2-5|TRBV28
TGTGCCAGCAGTTTACTCACGGGGGGGGCAGAGACCCAGTACTTC
CASSLLTGGAETQYF